This record looks at one T cell receptor (beta chain) sequence and its context. Its antigen is unidentified. These data come from a study of Ad26.COV2.S vaccination and SARS-CoV-2 variants. General study results and limits: Recipients of vaccine and of placebo showed similar breadth of their non-spike TCR repertoires.

Per the germline V gene, CDR1 is MDHEN and CDR2 is SYDVKM. The CDR3 totals 16 residues. The germline V and J ends were trimmed by 4 bases and 5 bases, with 20 bases remaining between them. Indicated treatment: about 20 received Ad26.COV2.S at low or high dose, single or two shots; roughly five received placebo; per-sample allocation not given. Sampling took place 63 days after the first vaccine or placebo injection. Expressing Wuhan-strain SARS-CoV-2 spike, an Ad26 vector served as the vaccine. Generated by immunoSEQ multiplex PCR, the TCRdb table keeps only in-frame clones and is missing some. The table lists roughly 420,000 clones, approximately 92% of them singletons, with about 2.5% in the top ten.

The receptor was isolated from a person aged 18 to 59 who received the Ad26.COV2.S COVID-19 vaccine or a placebo. Here the sequenced sample was peripheral blood, taken in a trial of Ad26.COV2.S vaccine versus placebo. V gene TRBV28 combines with J gene TRBJ1-1; D remains ambiguous. CDR3: CASSSRLSSPRTEAFF. The CDR3 nucleotides are TGTGCCAGCAGTTCCAGATTATCCAGCCCTAGGACTGAAGCTTTCTTT.